Here is one TCR beta chain with its context. The antigen it recognizes is unknown. Base quality data are lacking; no much larger clone is found one base away. Every sample was amplified as two independent genomic DNA replicates, using roughly 0.45 ug for blood and roughly 1.4 ug for tumor or normal breast. Following the manufacturer's instructions, the ImmunoSeq Intro kit was used to carry out TCRB sequencing on genomic DNA. Multiplex PCR was run for 30 to 35 cycles using proprietary primers and spike-in control sequences for absolute quantification. Single-end 150-bp reads were used to sequence an 87-bp fragment spanning the CDR3 plus the flanking V and J genes. Each lane of an Illumina MiSeq using version 3.0 chemistry carried seven multiplexed samples, with two replicates per sample. In the source study's methods: The vendor's proprietary pipeline handled the raw data processing, merging both replicates into a single result for each sample. Productive rearrangements sharing the V-gene family, CDR3 amino acid sequence and J-gene segment were defined as clonotypes. To compute clonality, the normalized Shannon entropy (Pielou evenness) of TCRB abundances was subtracted from 1. T cell density was estimated as total templates divided by the number of input cells, with the number of input cells inferred from the DNA input amount. Recon with default parameters was used to estimate total repertoire diversity and clonality. Tumor-enriched clonotypes were defined as having over 0.1% abundance in tumor and at least 32-fold higher abundance than in normal breast. TCRdb holds this immuneACCESS table with in-frame rearrangements only. Some clones are missing; in checked studies, unresolved V genes explain under half, and the rest has no known cause. From that table come the V and J calls and clone size; the DNA was used to work out D and trimming. This sample is represented by about 72,000 clones; around four fifths of them were singletons. Clones ranked in the top ten supply about 3.6% of the sample.

The sample belongs to a study of early stage breast cancer tumors listed by TCRdb under 2017. Background for the entire study: Of the 15 to 20 invasive breast tumors, about 13 were found to be estrogen receptor-positive, progesterone receptor-positive and HER2-negative. Of the roughly 12 ER+/PR+/HER2- tumors, eight were classified as invasive ductal carcinomas and four as invasive lobular carcinomas. On average, each sample had roughly 10-fold read coverage. The samples as a whole yielded about 2,400,000 detected templates, corresponding to fewer than 1.4 million unique clonotypes.

V is clipped by 1 base and J by 0 bases, and the sequence between their germline boundaries is 4 bases long. The germline V gene encodes CDR1 MGHRA and CDR2 YSYEKL. From the cysteine up to the phenylalanine, the CDR3 has a length of 13 residues. Just the 39-base CDR3 DNA is kept, in frame starting at base 1. Results the study describes overall, beyond this receptor: Enriched TCRB sequences shared across patients were found to be mostly commonly generated sequences that were unlikely to play an important role in the tumor microenvironment. Bulk genomic DNA sequencing of unsorted cells missed chain pairing and functional markers such as CD4, CD8 and FOXP3. The small cohort size prevented analysis by tumor subtype. Compared with adjacent normal breast tissue, tumors had higher clonality and around 2.5-fold greater T cell density. Repertoires from blood and normal breast were more alike than repertoires from blood and tumor, and in about 90% of the 16 patients, comparing each tissue with blood separated tumor from normal.

The study profiled bulk TCR beta-chain repertoires in matched peripheral blood, tumor and adjacent normal breast tissue taken from some 17 patients with early-stage breast cancer. Before surgery, roughly 4.5-11 mL of whole blood was collected into EDTA tubes and then processed within 2 hours. Ficoll-Paque centrifugation in SepMate-50 tubes was used to isolate peripheral blood mononuclear cells. PBMCs were cryopreserved in about 90% FBS with about 10% DMSO in aliquots of roughly 1.9 to 4.5 million cells and stored in liquid nitrogen. Genomic DNA was extracted with the Qiagen AllPrep DNA/RNA Mini kit.

The sequenced material came from blood. This sequence was found in a person between 55 and 69 years old with breast cancer. The chain is assembled from TRBV4-1 and TRBJ2-7, with the D segment identity uncertain. The DNA is as follows: TGCGCCAGCAGCCAAGTTGCCTCCTACGAGCAGTACTTC. This translates into CASSQVASYEQYF.